These 16 T cell receptor beta chains were all obtained from the same sample, sequenced in a study of cytotoxic CD8 clonotypes in ibrutinib-treated CLL. Libraries were prepared by immunoSEQ multiplex PCR; TCRdb keeps only in-frame clonotypes and omits some of them. The table shows about 310,000 clones, with approximately 80% occurring only once. Sequenced material: PBMCs, taken before ibrutinib treatment. These receptor sequences come from a human donor with chronic lymphocytic leukemia.

The chain recombines TRBV7-9 with TRBJ1-1; the D is unclear. Trimming stripped 7 bases from V and 3 bases from J, with 18 bases between. The CDR3 spans 15 residues. The V gene's germline CDR1 is SEHNR and CDR2 FQNEAQ (reference sequence). CDR3 sequence: CASNPIRRTDTEAFF. In DNA, the CDR3 is TGTGCCAGCAACCCTATACGGCGTACTGACACTGAAGCTTTCTTT.

V usage is TRBV5-4 and J usage is TRBJ2-7, with D unclear. Trimming cost V 4 bases and J 0 bases, with 5 bases left between them. There are 12 residues in the CDR3. From germline, CDR1 is SGHNT and CDR2 YYREEE (reference sequence). The CDR3 reads CASSPNSYEQYF. The DNA of the CDR3 is TGTGCCAGCAGCCCCAACTCCTACGAGCAGTACTTC.

V gene TRBV9 combines with J gene TRBJ2-1; D is unresolved. The CDR3 has 13 residues. The germline gives CDR1 SGDLS, CDR2 YYNGEE. The V and J ends lost 0 bases and 9 bases respectively, with 10 bases between them. CDR3 loop: CASSVELRTEQFF. CDR3 coding DNA: TGTGCCAGCAGCGTAGAACTTAGGACTGAGCAGTTCTTC.

The chain is built from TRBV7-9 and TRBJ2-3, with 10 bases lining up with TRBD2. The CDR3 totals 16 residues. The V gene's germline CDR1 is SEHNR and CDR2 FQNEAQ (reference sequence). The V and J ends lost 6 bases and 1 base, in that order; junction bases with no gene match: 7. The DNA of the CDR3 is TGTGCCAGCAGTTCGACCGGGACTAGCGGCACAGATACGCAGTATTTT. Amino acids: CASSSTGTSGTDTQYF.

This clone was counted ten times or more. The V and J genes are TRBV5-4 and TRBJ1-1, with D tentatively TRBD1 (5 bases). V gave up 4 bases and J gave up 6 bases, with 13 bases separating them. Per the germline V gene, CDR1 is SGHNT and CDR2 is YYREEE (reference sequence). The length of the CDR3 is 13 residues. Here the CDR3 reads CASSLSGRSEAFF. CDR3 sequence (DNA): TGTGCCAGCAGCCTATCAGGGAGGTCTGAAGCTTTCTTT.

The chain has TRBV18 and TRBJ2-7; D remains ambiguous. CDR1 is KGHSH and CDR2 is LQKENI in the germline V gene. This CDR3 comprises 12 residues. The ends were cut back, 3 bases at V and 6 bases at J, with 9 bases in the middle. Here the CDR3 DNA reads TGTGCCAGCTCACCCGTCGGCTTCGAGCAGTACTTC. Translating gives CASSPVGFEQYF.

CDR3 sequence: CASGLGTGDFNYGYTF. CDR3 nucleotides: TGTGCTAGTGGTTTGGGCACAGGGGATTTCAACTATGGCTACACCTTC. This chain connects TRBV12-5 to TRBJ1-2; TRBD1 aligns across 7 bases. V shed 1 base, J shed 2 bases, and the junction held 7 bases outside the gene matches. The CDR3 consists of 16 residues. Per germline, CDR1 LGHNT and CDR2 FRNRAP.

J is TRBJ1-1 and V is TRBV14; D gene uncertain. Germline CDR1 reads SGHDN; CDR2 reads FVKESK. This CDR3 region has 12 residues. The germline V and J ends were trimmed by 4 bases and 7 bases, with 10 bases remaining between them. CDR3 residues: CASSPFQNEAFF. DNA of the CDR3: TGTGCCAGCAGCCCTTTTCAGAATGAAGCTTTCTTT.

The CDR3 reads CASRWGPFSGTEAFF. CDR3 coding DNA: TGTGCCAGCAGATGGGGGCCGTTCTCTGGCACTGAAGCTTTCTTT. The chain couples TRBV5-4 to TRBJ1-1; perhaps TRBD1 as D (6 bases). The V end lost 5 bases, the J end lost 4 bases, and 18 bases lay between the germline ends. The germline V gene has CDR1 SGHNT and CDR2 YYREEE (reference sequence). The CDR3 totals 15 residues.

This sequence joins TRBV9 and TRBJ2-7; D gene uncertain. Per the germline V gene, CDR1 is SGDLS and CDR2 is YYNGEE. The CDR3 has 11 amino acids. The V and J ends lost 5 bases and 4 bases respectively, with 7 bases between them. CDR3 sequence: CASRLYYEQYF. The DNA of the CDR3 is TGTGCCAGCAGGCTATATTACGAGCAGTACTTC.

The rearrangement joins TRBV4-3 to TRBJ2-1, with 15 nucleotides matching TRBD2. The junction had 3 bases not matched to a gene; V was cut back by 0 bases and J by 6 bases. Germline-derived CDR1 and CDR2 are LGHNA and YSLEER. The CDR3 has 17 amino acids. This chain's CDR3 is CASSQDGTSGRFNEQFF. CDR3 coding DNA: TGCGCCAGCAGCCAAGATGGGACTAGCGGGAGGTTCAATGAGCAGTTCTTC.

There are a few counts of this clone. The rearrangement joins TRBV19 to TRBJ1-1; maybe TRBD1 (5 bases). Germline V lookup: CDR1 LNHDA, CDR2 SQIVND (reference sequence). The CDR3 length is 14 residues. Trimming cost V 3 bases and J 4 bases, with 12 bases left between them. The CDR3 protein is CASSMGSGITEAFF. CDR3 bases: TGTGCCAGTAGTATGGGATCAGGGATCACTGAAGCTTTCTTT. Using reference TRBV19 and TRBJ1-1 for the parts outside the CDR3, the full variable domain is DGGITQSPKYLFRKEGQNVTLSCEQNLNHDAMYWYRQDPGQGLRLIYYSQIVNDFQKGDIAEGYSVSREKKESFPLTVTSAQKNPTAFYLCASSMGSGITEAFFGQGTRLTVV.

The V call is TRBV7-9, the J call TRBJ2-5, with a tentative D call TRBD1 (6 bases). Per germline, CDR1 SEHNR and CDR2 FQNEAQ (reference sequence). The CDR3 loop spans 14 amino acids. Trimming shortened V by 6 bases and J by 2 bases, and 13 bases separated the two germline ends. The CDR3 coding sequence is TGTGCCAGCAGGCAAAGAGGACAGCAAGAGACCCAGTACTTC. It codes for CASRQRGQQETQYF.

DNA for the CDR3: TGTGCCAGTTCGAGGAGGGAAAGGGCCTACGAGCAGTACTTC. Protein: CASSRRERAYEQYF. The chain carries TRBV19 and TRBJ2-7; D may be TRBD2 (6 bases). The CDR3 runs 14 residues. Deletions cut 8 bases from V and 2 bases from J, with 16 bases between. Germline V gene data show CDR1 as LNHDA and CDR2 as SQIVND (reference sequence).

This CDR3 is CASSITRSADTQYF. CDR3 bases: TGTGCCAGCAGCATAACAAGGTCGGCAGATACGCAGTATTTT. The chain recombines TRBV5-6 with TRBJ2-3; D unclear. CDR3 size: 14 residues. V was clipped by 4 bases and J by 4 bases, with 13 bases between them. Per germline, CDR1 SGHDT and CDR2 YYEEEE.

The rearrangement joins TRBV2 to TRBJ1-1; D remains unclear. Trimming stripped 9 bases from V and 1 base from J, with 6 bases between. Germline V lookup: CDR1 SNHLY, CDR2 FYNNEI. CDR3 size: 11 residues. The CDR3 DNA sequence: TGTGCCAGTTCCCCGAACACTGAAGCTTTCTTT. This codes for CASSPNTEAFF.